This T cell receptor (beta chain) was captured in a study of cytomegalovirus exposure and HLA in healthy donors listed by TCRdb under 2017. About the study as a whole: According to an earlier analysis of several hundred of the donors, about 179 million T cells yielded some 110 million unique TCR beta sequences and around 300 Gb of sequence data. About 310 gigabases of sequencing data and tens of millions of unique TCR sequences were included in an early release covering 550 to 650 HLA-typed donors. Of the approximately 400 genotyped donors, approximately 80% fell in the genetic ancestry cluster associated with self-reported Caucasian donors. The study aimed to test whether cataloging public T cell receptors could reveal signatures of past pathogen exposure. The study used immunosequencing to profile the T cell repertoires of 666 subjects and linked those repertoires to cytomegalovirus serostatus. Besides the first cohort of 500 to 700 subjects, a separate validation cohort made up of over a hundred different subjects was used. To predict cytomegalovirus infection status, the study combined high-throughput TCR immunosequencing, statistical association of individual TCRs with disease status, and machine learning. To study patterns of TCR occurrence, a later analysis re-analyzed previously published TCR beta repertoires from several hundred donors and added high-resolution HLA genotyping. In the later analysis, no new phenotypic data were used to find candidate immune exposures; instead, reliance was placed on TCR beta sequences and their occurrence across donors. To decide whether each TCR beta V gene segment behaved as functional or pseudogenic, an earlier analysis of over 500 of the donors relied on high-throughput TCR beta sequencing. Alongside the repertoire data, information on donor age, sex, ethnicity and CMV serostatus was compiled. In a later genetic analysis, genome-wide SNP genotypes for about 55% of the 666 donors were used, and that subset was treated as a discovery cohort. Every repertoire in the discovery cohort had been generated on one and the same sequencing platform. HLA typing included class I and class II loci at four-digit resolution. The number of typed donors differed by locus: about 620-630 for A, B, C, DRB1 and DQB1; some 500 for DQA1; some 610 for DPA1; and 400 to 480 for DPB1. Roughly 5 DR-DQ haplotypes were handled as single units for association and clustering, since linkage in the cohort was strong. Across some 400 genotyped donors of the cohort, an average of approximately 200,000 unique TCR beta nucleotide sequences per donor were sequenced, and 15% to 20% of those sequences were non-productive.

The cohort comprised approximately 700 healthy bone marrow donors. All cohort members were sampled while nominally healthy, although unrecorded immune exposures were likely present. The donor was CMV seronegative and belonged to the group of over 300 seronegative cohort members. A peripheral blood sample was provided by each donor, and peripheral blood mononuclear cells were used for TCR beta sequencing. The Qiagen DNeasy Blood Extraction Kit was used to extract genomic DNA from the blood cell samples. The CDR1 and CDR2 encoded by the germline V gene (reference sequence) are SGHNT and YYREEE. CDR3 length: 13 amino acids, cysteine to phenylalanine. Only the CDR3 DNA stays, 39 bases, in frame from base 1. General study outcomes and caveats: Compared with equally common non-associated chains, HLA-associated TCR beta chains in a later analysis were more clonally expanded and had lower generation probabilities. A further reported finding was that TCR beta sequences accurately predicted the HLA-A and HLA-B alleles for most subjects in the first cohort. HLA typing was unavailable for some donors at each locus, so association tests used only the typed subset. Correlated functional status among segregating V segments might reflect linkage disequilibrium, but an unknown experimental factor could not be ruled out. In vitro tests confirmed that a few of the cytomegalovirus-associated TCR beta chains recognize cytomegalovirus antigens. In both the original and validation cohorts, the classifier was reported to diagnose cytomegalovirus status with high specificity and sensitivity. The study listed 150 to 200 TCR beta chains as associated with cytomegalovirus. Compared with the roughly 720-donor mean, donors in an Asian-associated ancestry cluster had fewer N-insertions in productive TCRs, according to a later genetic analysis. According to a later analysis, most CMV-associated TCR beta chains appeared to be HLA-restricted, and the HLA associations seemed to be driven largely by CMV exposure. According to a later analysis, parvovirus B19, influenza, CMV and Epstein-Barr virus appeared linked to several top co-occurrence clusters. Sequencing depth was assumed to be roughly uniform across donors in the presence/absence analyses, though that assumption may not hold. At a false discovery rate of 0.05, a later analysis linked 15,000 to 20,000 TCR beta sequences to specific HLA alleles. When HLA alleles, especially DR and DQ, strongly co-occurred, TCR associations were difficult to assign to individual alleles. For the cohort, immune exposure information was limited to CMV serostatus. Across donors, most TCR sequences were observed very rarely, whereas some public TCRs were present in many individuals. The cohort was sequenced for TCR beta chains only, and without alpha or paired-chain data the features that could be detected were limited. An association between a missense DCLRE1C variant and V-gene and J-gene trimming of TCR beta chains was found in a later genetic analysis and replicated in an independent cohort. The earlier analysis of about 600 of the donors excluded seventeen rarely observed V segments, including chromosome 9 orphons, because counts were too low. The 87-base-pair reads could not distinguish some IMGT-functional V segments, including TRBV6-2 and TRBV6-3, so those segments were excluded. An earlier analysis of approximately 530 of the donors showed that most TCR beta V segments appeared in productive rearrangements either about 90% or about 30% of the time, which broadly matched IMGT annotations. According to the authors, the approach could potentially be generalized to other disease states and immunological phenotypes. A cluster of highly shared sequence variants was judged likely to be a technical artifact of the sequencing pipeline. According to a later analysis, TCR association rates differed among HLA loci, with DRB1 alleles showing the most associated TCRs and HLA-C alleles showing the fewest.

The library was built by means of the immunoSEQ multiplex PCR assay. For the multiplex PCR, a mixture combining 60 forward primers for TCR Vbeta segments and 13 reverse primers for TCR Jbeta segments was used. Amplification of the CDR3 region of rearranged TCR beta genes was performed with a multiplex PCR assay on genomic DNA. Amplified TCR beta libraries were sequenced as 87-base-pair reads on the Illumina HiSeq System. Per the original workflow: A later analysis counted approximately 76 million unique TCR beta chains across the 666 repertoires, and around 9.9 million of these chains were shared by at least two donors. Raw reads were error-corrected and collapsed into unique sequences with a nearest-neighbor algorithm that merged closely related sequences to remove PCR and sequencing errors. Alignment of CDR3 sequences to IMGT reference sequences was used to assign V, D and J gene segments. For a sequence to be retained, a match of at least six nucleotides was required to both a V gene segment and a J gene segment. Rearrangements were classified as productive when the CDR3 lacked stop codons and remained in frame with V and J, and all other rearrangements were classified as non-productive. Following IMGT convention, CDR3 was defined as the stretch from the second conserved V-encoded cysteine up to the conserved J-encoded phenylalanine. Sequences without an unambiguous match to a single V gene segment were excluded from the earlier analysis of 450 to 750 of the donors. In an earlier analysis of a few hundred of the donors, V segments were called functional above 56.7% productive rearrangements and were called segregating when the between-donor standard deviation exceeded 5%. A statistical classification framework was built for diagnosing cytomegalovirus status from the catalog of TCR beta chain sequences. In a later analysis, TCR nucleotide sequences were compared against IMGT/GENE-DB human TR gene sequences so that V and J genes could be assigned. The TCRdist pipeline was used in a later analysis to assign CDR3 sequences and most-parsimonious VDJ recombination scenarios. A later analysis defined each TCR beta chain by its CDR3 amino acid sequence plus V-gene family, and excluded reads lacking a unique V-gene family. As a way to deal with suspected cross-contamination and a sequencing artifact, a later analysis dropped hundreds of nucleotide sequences that were highly shared and had low generation probability. In a later analysis, a clonal expansion index was calculated for each public chain from normalized within-repertoire ranks of inferred template counts. Generation probabilities in a later analysis came from a VDJ recombination model fitted to out-of-frame rearrangements, and those results were checked against IGoR. Hypergeometric tests were used in a later analysis to score TCR-TCR, TCR-HLA and TCR-CMV co-occurrence, with a repertoire-size bias correction applied to the TCR pairs. To estimate false discovery rates, a later analysis permuted the HLA or CMV assignments 20 times. In a later analysis, co-occurring TCRs were grouped using DBSCAN, and TCRdist sequence similarity was added for clustering within HLA-allele-positive subsets. Co-occurrence clustering excluded repertoires with fewer than 30,000 or more than 120,000 public chains, plus five with anomalous nucleotide sharing. TCRdb took over this immuneACCESS table, retaining in-frame rearrangements with V and J assigned. Such tables are incomplete; in checked studies, under half of the missing clones stem from an unresolved V gene, and the remainder is unexplained. Clone size and the V and J calls come from that table; the DNA yielded D and trimming. For this sample there are under 150,000 clones; approximately 83% appear just once. Approximately 2.4% of the sample is in the top ten clones.

Regarding this clone: Its antigen remains undetermined. Germline is not matched at one junction end, which may reflect a read error. The sample holds other DNA sequences that translate to the same CDR3.

This TCR was sampled from a male donor in good health and CMV-seronegative. In this chain, TRBV5-4 is recombined with TRBJ1-1; confidence is insufficient to name the D gene. Material for sequencing was PBMCs. DNA sequence: TGTGCCAGCAGCTTGTTTATGAACACCGAAGCTTTCTTT. Its coded protein is CASSLFMNTEAFF.